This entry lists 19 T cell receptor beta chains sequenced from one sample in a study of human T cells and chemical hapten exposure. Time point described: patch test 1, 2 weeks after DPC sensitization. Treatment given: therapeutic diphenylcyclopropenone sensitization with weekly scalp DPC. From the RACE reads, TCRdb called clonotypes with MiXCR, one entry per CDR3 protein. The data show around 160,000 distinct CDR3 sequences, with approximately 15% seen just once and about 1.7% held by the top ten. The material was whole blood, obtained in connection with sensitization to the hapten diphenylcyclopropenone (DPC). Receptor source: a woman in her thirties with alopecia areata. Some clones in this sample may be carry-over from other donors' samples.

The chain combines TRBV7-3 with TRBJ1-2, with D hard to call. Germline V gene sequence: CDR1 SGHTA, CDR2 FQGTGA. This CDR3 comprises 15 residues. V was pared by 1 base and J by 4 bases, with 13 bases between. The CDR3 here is CASSLNSQSPYGYTF. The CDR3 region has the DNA TGTGCCAGCAGCTTAAATTCCCAAAGCCCCTATGGCTACACCTTC.

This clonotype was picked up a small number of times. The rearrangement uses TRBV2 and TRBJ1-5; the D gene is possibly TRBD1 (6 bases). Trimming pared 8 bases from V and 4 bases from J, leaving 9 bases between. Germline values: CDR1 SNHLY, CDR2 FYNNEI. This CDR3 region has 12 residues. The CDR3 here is CASDQGNQPQHF. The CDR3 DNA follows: TGTGCCAGCGATCAGGGGAATCAGCCCCAGCATTTT.

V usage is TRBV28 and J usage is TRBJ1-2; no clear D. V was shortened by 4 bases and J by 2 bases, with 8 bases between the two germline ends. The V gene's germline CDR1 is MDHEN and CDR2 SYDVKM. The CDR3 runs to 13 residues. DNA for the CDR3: TGTGCCAGCAGTTATGGTGGCAACTATGGCTACACCTTC. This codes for CASSYGGNYGYTF.

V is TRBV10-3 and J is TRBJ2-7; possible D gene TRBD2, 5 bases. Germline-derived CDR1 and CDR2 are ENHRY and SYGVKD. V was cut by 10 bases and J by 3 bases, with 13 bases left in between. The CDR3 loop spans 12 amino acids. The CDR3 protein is CATTPGNYEQYF. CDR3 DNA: TGTGCCACCACCCCGGGAAACTACGAGCAGTACTTC.

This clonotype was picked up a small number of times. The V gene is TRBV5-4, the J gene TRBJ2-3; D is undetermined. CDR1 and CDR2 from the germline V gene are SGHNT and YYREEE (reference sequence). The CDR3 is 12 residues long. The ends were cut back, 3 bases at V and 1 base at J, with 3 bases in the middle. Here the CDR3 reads CASSYGTDTQYF. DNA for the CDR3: TGTGCCAGCAGCTACGGCACAGATACGCAGTATTTT. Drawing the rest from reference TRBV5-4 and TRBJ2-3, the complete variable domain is ETGVTQSPTHLIKTRGQQVTLRCSSQSGHNTVSWYQQALGQGPQFIFQYYREEENGRGNFPPRFSGLQFPNYSSELNVNALELDDSALYLCASSYGTDTQYFGPGTRLTVL.

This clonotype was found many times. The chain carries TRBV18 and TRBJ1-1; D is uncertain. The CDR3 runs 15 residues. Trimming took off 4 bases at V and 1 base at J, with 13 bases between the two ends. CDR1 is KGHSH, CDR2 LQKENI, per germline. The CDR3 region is CASSLRAGTNTEAFF. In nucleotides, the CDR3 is TGTGCCAGCTCACTCCGTGCGGGAACGAACACTGAAGCTTTCTTT. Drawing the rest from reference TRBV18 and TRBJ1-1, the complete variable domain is NAGVMQNPRHLVRRRGQEARLRCSPMKGHSHVYWYRQLPEEGLKFMVYLQKENIIDESGMPKERFSAEFPKEGPSILRIQQVVRGDSAAYFCASSLRAGTNTEAFFGQGTRLTVV.

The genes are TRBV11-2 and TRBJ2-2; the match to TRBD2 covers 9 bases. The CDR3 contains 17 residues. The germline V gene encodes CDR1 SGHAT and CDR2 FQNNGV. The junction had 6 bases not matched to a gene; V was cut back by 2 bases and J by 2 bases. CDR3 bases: TGTGCCAGCAGCTTATCCCCGACTAGCGGTAACACCGGGGAGCTGTTTTTT. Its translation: CASSLSPTSGNTGELFF.

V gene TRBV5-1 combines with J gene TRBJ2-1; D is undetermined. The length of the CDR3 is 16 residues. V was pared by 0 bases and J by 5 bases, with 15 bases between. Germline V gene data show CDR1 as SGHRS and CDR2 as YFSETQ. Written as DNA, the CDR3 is TGCGCCAGCAGCTTGGCCGAACTGAGCCCCAACAATGAGCAGTTCTTC. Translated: CASSLAELSPNNEQFF.

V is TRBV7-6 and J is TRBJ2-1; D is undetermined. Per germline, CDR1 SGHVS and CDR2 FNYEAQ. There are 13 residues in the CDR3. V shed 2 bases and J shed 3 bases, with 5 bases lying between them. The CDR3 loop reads CASSLMFYNEQFF. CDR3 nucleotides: TGTGCCAGCAGCTTAATGTTCTACAATGAGCAGTTCTTC.

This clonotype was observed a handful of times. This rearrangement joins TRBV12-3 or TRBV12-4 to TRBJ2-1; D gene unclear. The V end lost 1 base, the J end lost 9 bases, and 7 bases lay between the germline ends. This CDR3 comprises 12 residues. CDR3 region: CASSLGGTEQFF. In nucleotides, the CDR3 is TGTGCCAGCAGTTTAGGGGGTACTGAGCAGTTCTTC.

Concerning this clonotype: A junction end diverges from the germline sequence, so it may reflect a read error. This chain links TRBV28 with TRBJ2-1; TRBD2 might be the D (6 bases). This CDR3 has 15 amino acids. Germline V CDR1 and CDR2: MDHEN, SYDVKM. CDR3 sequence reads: CACSLSGPLNNEQFF. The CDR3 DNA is TGTGCCTGCAGTTTAAGCGGGCCCTTGAACAATGAGCAGTTCTTC.

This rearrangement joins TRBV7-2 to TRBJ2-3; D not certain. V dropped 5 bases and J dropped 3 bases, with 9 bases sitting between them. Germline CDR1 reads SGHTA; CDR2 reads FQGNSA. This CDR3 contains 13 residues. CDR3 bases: TGTGCCAGCAGCCGACCCACGACAGATACGCAGTATTTT. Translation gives CASSRPTTDTQYF.

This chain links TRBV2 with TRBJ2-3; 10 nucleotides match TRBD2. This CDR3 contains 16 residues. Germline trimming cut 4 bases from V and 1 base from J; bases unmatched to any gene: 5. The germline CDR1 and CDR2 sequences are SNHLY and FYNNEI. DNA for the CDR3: TGTGCCAGCAGTGGATCCCTAGCGGGGGGCACAGATACGCAGTATTTT. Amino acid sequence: CASSGSLAGGTDTQYF.

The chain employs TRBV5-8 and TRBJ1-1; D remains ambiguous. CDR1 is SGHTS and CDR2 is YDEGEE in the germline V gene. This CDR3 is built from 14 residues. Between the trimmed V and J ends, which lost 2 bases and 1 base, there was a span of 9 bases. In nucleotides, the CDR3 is TGTGCCAGCAGCTTACGACGGTGGAACACTGAAGCTTTCTTT. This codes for CASSLRRWNTEAFF.

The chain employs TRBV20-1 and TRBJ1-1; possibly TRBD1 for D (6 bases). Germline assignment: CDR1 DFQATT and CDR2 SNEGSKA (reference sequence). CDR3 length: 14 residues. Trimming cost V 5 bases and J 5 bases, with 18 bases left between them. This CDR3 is CSAAGPGGQTEAFF. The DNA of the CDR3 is TGCAGTGCTGCTGGGCCGGGGGGCCAAACTGAAGCTTTCTTT.

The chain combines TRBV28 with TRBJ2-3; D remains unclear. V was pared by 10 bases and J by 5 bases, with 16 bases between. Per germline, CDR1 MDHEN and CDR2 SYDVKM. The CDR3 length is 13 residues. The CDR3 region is CATDTTRGDTQYF. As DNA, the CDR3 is TGTGCCACCGACACTACCAGAGGAGATACGCAGTATTTT.

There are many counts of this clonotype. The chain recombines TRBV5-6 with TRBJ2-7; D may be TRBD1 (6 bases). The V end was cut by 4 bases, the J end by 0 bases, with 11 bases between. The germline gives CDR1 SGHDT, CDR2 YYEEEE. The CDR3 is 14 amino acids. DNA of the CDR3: TGTGCCAGCAGCCTGACAGGACTCTCCTACGAGCAGTACTTC. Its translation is CASSLTGLSYEQYF.

Here the CDR3 reads CASSESSSGETQYF. The DNA of the CDR3 is TGCGCCAGCAGCGAATCTAGCTCCGGTGAGACCCAGTACTTC. The genes are TRBV5-1 and TRBJ2-5, with a tentative D call TRBD2 (5 bases). The V gene lost 4 bases and the J gene lost 5 bases, with 15 bases spanning the gap. CDR1 SGHRS and CDR2 YFSETQ come from the germline V gene. CDR3 length equals 14 residues. Complete variable domain (other parts from reference TRBV5-1 and TRBJ2-5): KAGVTQTPRYLIKTRGQQVTLSCSPISGHRSVSWYQQTPGQGLQFLFEYFSETQRNKGNFPGRFSGRQFSNSRSEMNVSTLELGDSALYLCASSESSSGETQYFGPGTRLLVL.

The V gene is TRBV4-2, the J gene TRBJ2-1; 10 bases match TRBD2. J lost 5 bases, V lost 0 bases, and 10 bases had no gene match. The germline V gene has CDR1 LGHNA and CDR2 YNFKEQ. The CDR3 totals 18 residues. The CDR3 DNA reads TGTGCCAGCAGCCAAGATGTAATAGCGGGAGGTGGGCACAATGAGCAGTTCTTC. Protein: CASSQDVIAGGGHNEQFF.